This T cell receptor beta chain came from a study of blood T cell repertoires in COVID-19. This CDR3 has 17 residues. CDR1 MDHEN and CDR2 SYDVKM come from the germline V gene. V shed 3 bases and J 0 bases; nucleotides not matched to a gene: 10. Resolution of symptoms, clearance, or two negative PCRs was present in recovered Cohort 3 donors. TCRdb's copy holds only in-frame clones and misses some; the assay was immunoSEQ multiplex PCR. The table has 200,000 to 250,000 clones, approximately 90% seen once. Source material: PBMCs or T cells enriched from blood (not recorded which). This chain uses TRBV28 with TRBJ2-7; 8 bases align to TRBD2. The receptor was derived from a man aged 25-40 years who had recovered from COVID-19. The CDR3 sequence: CASSLGDVLAASYEQYF. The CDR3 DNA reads TGTGCCAGCAGTTTGGGGGACGTACTAGCGGCCTCCTACGAGCAGTACTTC. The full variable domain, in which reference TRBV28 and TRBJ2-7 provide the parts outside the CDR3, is DVKVTQSSRYLVKRTGEKVFLECVQDMDHENMFWYRQDPGLGLRLIYFSYDVKMKEKGDIPEGYSVSREKKERFSLILESASTNQTSMYLCASSLGDVLAASYEQYFGPGTRLTVT.